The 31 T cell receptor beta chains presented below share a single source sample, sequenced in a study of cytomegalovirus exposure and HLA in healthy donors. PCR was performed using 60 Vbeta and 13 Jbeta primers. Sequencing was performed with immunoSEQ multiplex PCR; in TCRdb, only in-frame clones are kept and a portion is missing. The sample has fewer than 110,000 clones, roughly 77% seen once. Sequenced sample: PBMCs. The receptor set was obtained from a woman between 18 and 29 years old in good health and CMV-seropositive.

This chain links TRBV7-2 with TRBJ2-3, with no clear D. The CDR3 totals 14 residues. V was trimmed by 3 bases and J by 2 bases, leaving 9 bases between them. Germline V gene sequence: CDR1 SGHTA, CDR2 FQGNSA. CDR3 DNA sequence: TGTGCCAGCAGCTTGAACAGCTTCACAGATACGCAGTATTTT. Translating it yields CASSLNSFTDTQYF. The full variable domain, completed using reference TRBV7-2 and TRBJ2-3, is GAGVSQSPSNKVTEKGKDVELRCDPISGHTALYWYRQSLGQGLEFLIYFQGNSAPDKSGLPSDRFSAERTGGSVSTLTIQRTQQEDSAVYLCASSLNSFTDTQYFGPGTRLTVL.

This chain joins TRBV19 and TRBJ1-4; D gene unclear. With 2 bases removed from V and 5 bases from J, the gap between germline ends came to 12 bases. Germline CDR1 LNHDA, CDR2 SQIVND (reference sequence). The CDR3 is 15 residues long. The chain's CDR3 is CASSIPESGNEKLFF. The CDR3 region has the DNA TGTGCCAGTAGTATACCAGAATCGGGGAATGAAAAACTGTTTTTT.

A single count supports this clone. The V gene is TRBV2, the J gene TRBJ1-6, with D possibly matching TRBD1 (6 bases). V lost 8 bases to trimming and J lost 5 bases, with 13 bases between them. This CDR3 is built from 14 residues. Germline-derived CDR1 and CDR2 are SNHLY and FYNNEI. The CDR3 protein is CASSRDINNSPLHF. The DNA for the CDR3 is TGTGCCAGCTCTAGGGACATTAATAATTCACCCCTCCACTTT.

CDR3 coding DNA: TGCGCCAGCAGCCACCTCGGGACAGGGGGAAGGTATGGCTACACCTTC. Protein product: CASSHLGTGGRYGYTF. The genes are TRBV4-1 and TRBJ1-2; 11 bases line up with TRBD1. Germline V gene lookup returns CDR1 MGHRA and CDR2 YSYEKL. With 3 bases clipped from V and 5 bases from J, the junction kept 8 bases outside the gene matches. This CDR3 has 16 residues.

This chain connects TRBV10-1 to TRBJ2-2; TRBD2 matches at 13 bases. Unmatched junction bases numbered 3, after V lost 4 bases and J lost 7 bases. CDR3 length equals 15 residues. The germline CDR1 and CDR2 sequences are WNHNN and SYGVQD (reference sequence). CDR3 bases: TGCGCCAGCAGTGTAGGACTAGCGGGGGACGGGGAGCTGTTTTTT. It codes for CASSVGLAGDGELFF.

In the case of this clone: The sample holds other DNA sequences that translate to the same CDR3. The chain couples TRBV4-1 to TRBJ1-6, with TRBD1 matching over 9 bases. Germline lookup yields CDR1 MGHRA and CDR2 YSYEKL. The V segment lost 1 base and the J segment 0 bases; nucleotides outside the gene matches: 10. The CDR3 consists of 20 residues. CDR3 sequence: CASSQVPGQGRVSYNSPLHF. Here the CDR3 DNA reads TGCGCCAGCAGCCAAGTTCCGGGACAGGGAAGAGTCTCCTATAATTCACCCCTCCACTTT.

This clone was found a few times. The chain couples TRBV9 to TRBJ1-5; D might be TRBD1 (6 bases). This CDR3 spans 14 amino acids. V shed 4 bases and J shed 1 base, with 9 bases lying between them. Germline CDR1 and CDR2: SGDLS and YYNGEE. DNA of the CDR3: TGTGCCAGCAGCCGACAGGAGAGCAATCAGCCCCAGCATTTT. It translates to CASSRQESNQPQHF.

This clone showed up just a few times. CDR3 in amino acids: CASSPGAVRGYTF. The CDR3 DNA sequence: TGTGCCAGCTCACCAGGGGCAGTCCGTGGCTACACCTTC. The chain uses TRBV18 and TRBJ1-2, with D perhaps matching TRBD1 (5 bases). Germline CDR1 is KGHSH and CDR2 is LQKENI. V was cut by 2 bases and J by 7 bases, with 11 bases left in between. The CDR3 runs 13 residues.

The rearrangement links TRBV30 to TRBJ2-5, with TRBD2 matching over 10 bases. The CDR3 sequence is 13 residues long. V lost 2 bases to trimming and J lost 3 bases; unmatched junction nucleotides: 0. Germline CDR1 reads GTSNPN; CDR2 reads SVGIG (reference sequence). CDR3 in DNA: TGTGCCTGGAGTCTAGCGGGAGAAGAGACCCAGTACTTC. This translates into CAWSLAGEETQYF. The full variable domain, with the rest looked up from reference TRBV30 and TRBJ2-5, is SQTIHQWPATLVQPVGSPLSLECTVEGTSNPNLYWYRQAAGRGLQLLFYSVGIGQISSEVPQNLSASRPQDRQFILSSKKLLLSDSGFYLCAWSLAGEETQYFGPGTRLLVL.

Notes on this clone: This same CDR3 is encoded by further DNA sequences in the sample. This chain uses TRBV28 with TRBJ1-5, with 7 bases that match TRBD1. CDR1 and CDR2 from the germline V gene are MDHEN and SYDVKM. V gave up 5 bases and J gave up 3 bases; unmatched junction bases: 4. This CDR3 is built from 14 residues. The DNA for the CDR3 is TGTGCCAGCAGTCCAGACAGGGACAATCAGCCCCAGCATTTT. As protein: CASSPDRDNQPQHF.

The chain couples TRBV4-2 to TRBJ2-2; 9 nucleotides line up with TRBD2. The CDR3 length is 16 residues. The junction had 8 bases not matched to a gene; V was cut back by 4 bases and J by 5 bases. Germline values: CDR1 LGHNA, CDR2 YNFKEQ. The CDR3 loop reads CASSPGGRGGTGELFF. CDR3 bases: TGTGCCAGCAGCCCCGGGGGGCGGGGGGGAACCGGGGAGCTGTTTTTT.

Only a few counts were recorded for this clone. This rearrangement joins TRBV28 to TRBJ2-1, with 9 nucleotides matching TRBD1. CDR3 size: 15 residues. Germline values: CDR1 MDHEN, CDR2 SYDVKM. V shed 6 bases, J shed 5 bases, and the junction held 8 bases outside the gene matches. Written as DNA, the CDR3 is TGTGCCAGCAGCCCGTGGGACAGGGAAAACAATGAGCAGTTCTTC. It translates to CASSPWDRENNEQFF.

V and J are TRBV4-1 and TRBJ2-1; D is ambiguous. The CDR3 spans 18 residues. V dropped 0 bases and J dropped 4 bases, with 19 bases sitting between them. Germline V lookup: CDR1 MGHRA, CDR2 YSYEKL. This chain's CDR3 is CASSQDSSLVIQYNEQFF. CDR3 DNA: TGCGCCAGCAGCCAAGATAGCTCCCTAGTAATCCAATACAATGAGCAGTTCTTC.

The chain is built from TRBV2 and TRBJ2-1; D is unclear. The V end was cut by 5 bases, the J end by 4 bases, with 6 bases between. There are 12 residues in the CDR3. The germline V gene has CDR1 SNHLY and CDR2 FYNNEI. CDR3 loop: CASSLSYNEQFF. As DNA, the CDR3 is TGTGCCAGCAGTCTAAGTTACAATGAGCAGTTCTTC.

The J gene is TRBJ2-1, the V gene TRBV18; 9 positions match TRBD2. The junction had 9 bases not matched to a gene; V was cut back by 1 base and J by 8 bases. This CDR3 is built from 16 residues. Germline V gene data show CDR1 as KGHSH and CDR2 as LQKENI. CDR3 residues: CASSPRGGGVLHEQFF. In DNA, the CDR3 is TGTGCCAGCTCACCACGAGGCGGGGGGGTACTACATGAGCAGTTCTTC.

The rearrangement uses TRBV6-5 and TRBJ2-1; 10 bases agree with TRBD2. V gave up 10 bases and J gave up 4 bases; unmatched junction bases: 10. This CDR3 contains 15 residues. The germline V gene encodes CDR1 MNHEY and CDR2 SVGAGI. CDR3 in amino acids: CATRRTSGNYNEQFF. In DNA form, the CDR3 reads TGTGCCACCCGGAGGACTAGCGGCAATTACAATGAGCAGTTCTTC.

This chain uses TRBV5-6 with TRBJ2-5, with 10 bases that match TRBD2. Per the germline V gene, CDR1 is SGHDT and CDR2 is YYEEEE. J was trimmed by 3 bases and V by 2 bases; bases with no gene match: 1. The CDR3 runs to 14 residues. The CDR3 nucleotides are TGTGCCAGCAGCTTCCTAGCGGGGGAAGAGACCCAGTACTTC. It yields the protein CASSFLAGEETQYF.

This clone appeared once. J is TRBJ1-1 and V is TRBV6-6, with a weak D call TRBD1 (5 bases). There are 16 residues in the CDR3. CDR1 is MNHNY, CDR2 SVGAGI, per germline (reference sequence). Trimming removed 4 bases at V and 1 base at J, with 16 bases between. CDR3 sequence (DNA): TGTGCCAGCAGTTGGCGCCAGGGCCTCGGGAACACTGAAGCTTTCTTT. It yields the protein CASSWRQGLGNTEAFF.

CDR3 amino acids: CASRNRGRHRQPQHF. The CDR3 nucleotides are TGCGCCAGCAGAAACAGGGGCCGCCACCGTCAGCCCCAGCATTTT. The chain uses TRBV10-1 and TRBJ1-5; 7 nucleotides match TRBD1. Germline V gene lookup returns CDR1 WNHNN and CDR2 SYGVQD (reference sequence). J lost 6 bases, V lost 6 bases, and 11 bases had no gene match. The CDR3 runs 15 residues.

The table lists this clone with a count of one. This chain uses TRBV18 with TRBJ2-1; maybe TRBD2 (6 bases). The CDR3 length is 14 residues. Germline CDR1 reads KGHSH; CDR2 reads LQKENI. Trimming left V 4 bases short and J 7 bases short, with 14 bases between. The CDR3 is CASSLRGGYNEQFF. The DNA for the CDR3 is TGTGCCAGCTCACTCCGGGGAGGATATAATGAGCAGTTCTTC.

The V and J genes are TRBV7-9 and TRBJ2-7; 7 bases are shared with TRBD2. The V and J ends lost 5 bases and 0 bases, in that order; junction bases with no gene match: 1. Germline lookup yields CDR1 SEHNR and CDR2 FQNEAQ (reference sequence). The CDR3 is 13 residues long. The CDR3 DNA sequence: TGTGCCAGCAGCCGACTAGCCTCCTACGAGCAGTACTTC. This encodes CASSRLASYEQYF.

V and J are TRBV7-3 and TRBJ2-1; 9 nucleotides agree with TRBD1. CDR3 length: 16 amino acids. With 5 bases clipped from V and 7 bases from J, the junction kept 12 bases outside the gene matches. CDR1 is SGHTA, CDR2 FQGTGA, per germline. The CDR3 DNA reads TGTGCCAGCAGCCCCGGACAGGGGATATTATTTAATGAGCAGTTCTTC. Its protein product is CASSPGQGILFNEQFF.

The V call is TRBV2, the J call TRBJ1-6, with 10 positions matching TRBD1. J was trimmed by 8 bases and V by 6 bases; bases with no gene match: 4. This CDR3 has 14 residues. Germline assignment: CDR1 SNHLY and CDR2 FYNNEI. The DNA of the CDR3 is TGTGCCAGCAGGGGACAGGGGAGGGATTCACCCCTCCACTTT. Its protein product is CASRGQGRDSPLHF.

This CDR3 reads CASSFAGRYEQYF. Written as DNA, the CDR3 is TGCGCCAGCAGCTTTGCGGGAAGGTACGAGCAGTACTTC. The chain employs TRBV5-1 and TRBJ2-7, with a weak D call TRBD2 (6 bases). The CDR3 extends over 13 amino acids. Deletions cut 2 bases from V and 4 bases from J, with 10 bases between. The V gene's germline CDR1 is SGHRS and CDR2 YFSETQ.

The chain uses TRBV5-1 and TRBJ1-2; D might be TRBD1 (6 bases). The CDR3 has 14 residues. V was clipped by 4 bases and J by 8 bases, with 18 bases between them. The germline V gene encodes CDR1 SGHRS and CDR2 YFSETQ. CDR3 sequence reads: CASSLQGSGGGYTF. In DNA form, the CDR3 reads TGCGCCAGCAGCCTCCAGGGGTCCGGGGGGGGCTACACCTTC.

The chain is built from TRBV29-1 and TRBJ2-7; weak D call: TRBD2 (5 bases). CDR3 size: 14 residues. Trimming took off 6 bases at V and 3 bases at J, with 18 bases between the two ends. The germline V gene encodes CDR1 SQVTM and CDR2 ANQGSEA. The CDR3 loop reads CSVVLGSRVYEQYF. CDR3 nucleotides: TGCAGCGTCGTGTTGGGGAGTCGGGTCTACGAGCAGTACTTC.

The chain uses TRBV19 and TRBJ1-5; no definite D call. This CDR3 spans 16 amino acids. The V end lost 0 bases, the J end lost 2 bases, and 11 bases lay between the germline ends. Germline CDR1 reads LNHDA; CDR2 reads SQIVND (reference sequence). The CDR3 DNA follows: TGTGCCAGTAGTATAGATCCGGGTCGGCGCAATCAGCCCCAGCATTTT. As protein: CASSIDPGRRNQPQHF.

The CDR3 DNA reads TGCGCCAGCAGCCAAGATAGGCCAACAGGGGGGATTGAAAAACTGTTTTTT. Protein product: CASSQDRPTGGIEKLFF. This chain uses TRBV4-3 with TRBJ1-4, with TRBD1 identical over 8 bases. The CDR3 sequence is 17 residues long. Germline CDR1 and CDR2: LGHNA and YSLEER. V shed 0 bases and J 7 bases; nucleotides not matched to a gene: 10.

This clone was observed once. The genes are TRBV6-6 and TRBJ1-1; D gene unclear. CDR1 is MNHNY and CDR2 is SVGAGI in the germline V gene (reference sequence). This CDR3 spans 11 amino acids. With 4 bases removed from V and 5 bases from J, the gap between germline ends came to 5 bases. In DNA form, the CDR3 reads TGTGCCAGCAGTTGGGAGACTGAAGCTTTCTTT. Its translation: CASSWETEAFF.

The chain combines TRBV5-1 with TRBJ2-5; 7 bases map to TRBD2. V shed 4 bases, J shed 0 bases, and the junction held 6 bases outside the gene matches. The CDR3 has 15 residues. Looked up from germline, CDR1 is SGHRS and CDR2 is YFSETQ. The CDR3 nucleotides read TGCGCCAGCAGCACACCGGGACTATACCAAGAGACCCAGTACTTC. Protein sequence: CASSTPGLYQETQYF.

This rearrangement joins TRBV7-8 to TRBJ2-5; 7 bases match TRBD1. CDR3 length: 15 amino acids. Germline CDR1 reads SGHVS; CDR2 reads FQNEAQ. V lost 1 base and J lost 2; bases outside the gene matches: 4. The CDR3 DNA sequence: TGTGCCAGCAGCTTAGGGTCCAGGGGGCAAGAGACCCAGTACTTC. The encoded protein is CASSLGSRGQETQYF.